This is a list of T cell receptor beta chains from one sample in a study of OX40 agonist ivuxolimab in advanced cancers. Produced via immunoSEQ multiplex PCR; TCRdb's table is partial and in-frame only. The table has about 20,000 clones, around nine tenths seen once; the top ten hold about 11%. The sample consisted of CD4+ or CD8+ T cells sorted from blood, taken in a trial of the OX40 agonist ivuxolimab. The receptors here all came from an adult with an advanced solid tumor such as melanoma, head and neck, liver or kidney cancer. Each CDR3 is given with its conserved first and last residue. Each record gives: J gene, V gene, CDR3 protein.

>TRBJ1-4|TRBV6-1
CASSDRGEATNEKLFF
>TRBJ1-2|TRBV25-1
CASSDGTRGAAYGYTF
>TRBJ2-1|TRBV5-4
CASRPLGTGYNEQFF
>TRBJ1-2|TRBV30
CAWNRDHGYTF
>TRBJ1-1|TRBV10-3
CATADIGTEAFF
>TRBJ1-1|TRBV25-1
CASSVRGDTEAFF
>TRBJ1-6|TRBV7-6
CASSPRQGGSPLHF
>TRBJ2-5|TRBV7-9
CASSLTSGGEETQYF
>TRBJ1-3|TRBV4-1
CASSHRTHTENTIYF
>TRBJ2-7|TRBV7-9
CASSPRTGSSYEQYF
>TRBJ2-1|TRBV7-9
CASSKSGRAHNEQFF
>TRBJ2-3|TRBV5-5
CASSLGQGVTDTQYF
>TRBJ2-3|TRBV12-5
CASGTGAGVGDTQYF
>TRBJ1-1|TRBV12-1
CASSSPGQGPPLNTEAFF
>TRBJ2-5|TRBV7-9
CASSSTWTGRGETQYF
>TRBJ1-2|TRBV29-1
CSVDFGIRQGYTF
>TRBJ2-2|TRBV28
CASSSSGSGNGELFF
>TRBJ2-2|TRBV5-8
CASSLAGQGFAGELFF
>.|TRBV7-9
CASAGTGMVEQYF
>TRBJ2-7|TRBV7-6
CASSWDRGYGQYF
>TRBJ2-3|TRBV7-2
CASRHPGLAGGGTDTQYF
>TRBJ2-1|TRBV15
CATSRTVLLAGGSYNEQFF
>TRBJ2-3|TRBV11-2
CASRFSGGTDTQYF
>TRBJ2-7|TRBV7-2
CASSLSPSYEQYF
>TRBJ2-1|TRBV4-1
CASSQTVYNEQFF
>TRBJ2-7|TRBV7-9
CASSLGTASYEQYF
>TRBJ2-2|TRBV4-1
CASSPLTSGNTGELFF
>TRBJ1-2|TRBV6-1
CASSEGTVYGYTF
>TRBJ1-2|TRBV11-2
CASSLVQGGYGYTF
>TRBJ2-2|TRBV27
CASSRFGGELFF
>TRBJ1-1|TRBV4-1
CASSPASGSTEAFF
>TRBJ1-1|TRBV27
CASSLLQGATEAFF
>TRBJ1-2|TRBV29-1
CSVVLSTYGYTF
>TRBJ1-2|TRBV4-1
CASSQDRARSNGYTF
>TRBJ2-5|TRBV14
CASSQERPGTPAGTQYF
>TRBJ1-1|TRBV19
CASRIQGTEAFF
>TRBJ2-7|TRBV11-2
CASSLAPDRGYEQYF
>TRBJ2-1|TRBV12-5
CASGRRDGEQFF
>TRBJ2-6|TRBV6-5
CASSSLQGSGANVLTF
>TRBJ2-2|TRBV30
CAWNPPRGELFF
>TRBJ1-6|TRBV7-9
CASSFRSGTALPLHF
>TRBJ2-2|TRBV7-2
CASSSSSYPGGELFF
>TRBJ2-2|TRBV27
CASSLTLATSSTGELFF
>TRBJ2-7|TRBV4-1
CASSLREQGYEQYF
>TRBJ2-1|TRBV5-1
CASSWGQGSVNEQFF
>TRBJ2-4|TRBV7-9
CASSPSGGGNIQYF
>TRBJ2-3|TRBV9
CASSFSGRSTDTQYF
>TRBJ2-7|TRBV14
CASSQPRGEQYF
>TRBJ1-5|TRBV6-1
CASSGYRANQPQHF
>TRBJ1-2|TRBV5-4
CASSFDRGLGYTF
>TRBJ2-1|TRBV11-2
CASSLFLNEQFF
>TRBJ2-2|TRBV6-5
CASSYGSAGGELFF
>TRBJ1-2|TRBV4-2
CASSQEGKARDGYTF
>TRBJ2-7|TRBV6-5
CASTPTGTYEQYF